The clone carrying this T cell receptor beta chain has more than one count but fewer than ten. The antigen remains unidentified. Per sample, at least 5 micrograms of total RNA were extracted. Alongside a J-beta primer mix, a sample-barcoded 5' primer served in a second PCR lasting about 7 to 12 cycles. TCRdb called the 5' RACE reads again in MiXCR, with one record for every CDR3 protein. The table shows 1.6 million or so distinct CDR3 sequences, with about 35% occurring only once. This sample is drawn from a study of blood T cells in healthy people across ages. Study-wide points: Diversity estimates drawn from one million T cells were deemed underestimates. Fewer expanded clones and more diversity marked long-lived versus aged donors.

There are 16 residues in the CDR3. Germline CDR1 reads SEHNR; CDR2 reads FQNEAQ (reference sequence). The V end lost 1 base, the J end lost 4 bases, and 15 bases lay between the germline ends. The genes are TRBV7-9 and TRBJ2-3; D gene unclear. Specimen: blood. The origin of this receptor is a young woman in good health. The CDR3 region is CASSLVINPGADTQYF. The CDR3 DNA reads as TGTGCCAGCAGCTTAGTGATCAACCCCGGCGCAGATACGCAGTATTTT. Based on the CDR3 plus reference TRBV7-9 and TRBJ2-3, the full variable domain is DTGVSQNPRHKITKRGQNVTFRCDPISEHNRLYWYRQTLGQGPEFLTYFQNEAQLEKSRLLSDRFSAERPKGSFSTLEIQRTEQGDSAMYLCASSLVINPGADTQYFGPGTRLTVL.